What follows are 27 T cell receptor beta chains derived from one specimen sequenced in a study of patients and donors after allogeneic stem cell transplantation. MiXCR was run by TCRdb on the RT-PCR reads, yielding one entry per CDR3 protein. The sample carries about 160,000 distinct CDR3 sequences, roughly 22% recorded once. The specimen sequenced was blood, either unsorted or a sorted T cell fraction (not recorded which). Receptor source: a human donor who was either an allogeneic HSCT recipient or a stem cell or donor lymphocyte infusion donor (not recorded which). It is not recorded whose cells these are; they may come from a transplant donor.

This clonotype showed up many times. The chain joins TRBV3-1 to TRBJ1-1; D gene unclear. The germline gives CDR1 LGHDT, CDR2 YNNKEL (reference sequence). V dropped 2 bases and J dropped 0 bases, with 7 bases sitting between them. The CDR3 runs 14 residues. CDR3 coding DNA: TGTGCCAGCAGCCAAAGCCTCATGAACACTGAAGCTTTCTTT. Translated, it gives CASSQSLMNTEAFF.

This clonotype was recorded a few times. CDR3 in amino acids: CASRIDTEAFF. The CDR3 DNA is TGTGCCAGTAGAATCGATACTGAAGCTTTCTTT. The rearrangement joins TRBV19 to TRBJ1-1; D unclear. Trimming left V 6 bases short and J 5 bases short, with 7 bases between. The CDR3 runs to 11 residues. Germline V gene lookup returns CDR1 LNHDA and CDR2 SQIVND (reference sequence).

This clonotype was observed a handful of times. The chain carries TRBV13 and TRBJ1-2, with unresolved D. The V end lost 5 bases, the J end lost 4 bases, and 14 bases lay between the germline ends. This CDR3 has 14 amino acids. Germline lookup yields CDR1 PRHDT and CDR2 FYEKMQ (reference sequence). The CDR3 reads CASSLTSEGYGYTF. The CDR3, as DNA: TGTGCCAGCAGCCTTACTAGTGAGGGCTATGGCTACACCTTC.

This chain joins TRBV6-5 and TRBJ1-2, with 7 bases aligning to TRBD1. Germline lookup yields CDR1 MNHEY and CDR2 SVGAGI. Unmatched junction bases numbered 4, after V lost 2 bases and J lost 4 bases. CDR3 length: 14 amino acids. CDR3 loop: CASSYTGASYGYTF. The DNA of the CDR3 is TGTGCCAGCAGTTACACAGGGGCTTCCTATGGCTACACCTTC.

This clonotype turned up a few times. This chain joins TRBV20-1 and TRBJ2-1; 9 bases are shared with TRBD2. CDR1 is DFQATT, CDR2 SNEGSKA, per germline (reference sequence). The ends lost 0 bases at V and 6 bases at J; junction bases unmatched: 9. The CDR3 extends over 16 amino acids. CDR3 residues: CSARDPLAGKTNEQFF. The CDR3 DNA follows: TGCAGTGCTAGAGACCCTCTAGCGGGGAAGACCAATGAGCAGTTCTTC.

CDR3 in amino acids: CATARGALVGDTQYF. The CDR3 DNA sequence: TGTGCCACAGCCAGGGGGGCCTTAGTCGGAGATACGCAGTATTTT. The chain carries TRBV6-5 and TRBJ2-3; D possibly corresponds to TRBD1 (7 bases). Germline assignment: CDR1 MNHEY and CDR2 SVGAGI. The CDR3 sequence is 15 residues long. V was pared by 10 bases and J by 5 bases, with 22 bases between.

The CDR3 reads CSAPEYQETQYF. CDR3 in DNA: TGCAGTGCACCCGAGTACCAAGAGACCCAGTACTTC. The chain has TRBV20-1 and TRBJ2-5; D not resolved. Germline assignment: CDR1 DFQATT and CDR2 SNEGSKA (reference sequence). This CDR3 contains 12 residues. V lost 6 bases and J lost 0, with 8 bases in between.

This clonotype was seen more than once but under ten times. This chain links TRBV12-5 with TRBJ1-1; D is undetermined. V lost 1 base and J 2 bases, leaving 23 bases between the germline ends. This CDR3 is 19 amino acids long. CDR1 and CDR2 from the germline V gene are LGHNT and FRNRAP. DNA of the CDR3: TGTGCTAGTGGTTTGGCATTTTCCGGGTTACAGTCTCTTAACACTGAAGCTTTCTTT. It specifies CASGLAFSGLQSLNTEAFF.

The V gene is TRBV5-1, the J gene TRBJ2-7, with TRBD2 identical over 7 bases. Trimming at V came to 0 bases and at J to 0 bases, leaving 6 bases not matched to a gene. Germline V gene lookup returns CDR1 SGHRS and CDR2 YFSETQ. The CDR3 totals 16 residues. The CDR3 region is CASSLGGGSDSYEQYF. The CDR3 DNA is TGCGCCAGCAGCTTGGGCGGCGGGAGCGACTCCTACGAGCAGTACTTC. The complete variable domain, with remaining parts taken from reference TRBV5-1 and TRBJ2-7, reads KAGVTQTPRYLIKTRGQQVTLSCSPISGHRSVSWYQQTPGQGLQFLFEYFSETQRNKGNFPGRFSGRQFSNSRSEMNVSTLELGDSALYLCASSLGGGSDSYEQYFGPGTRLTVT.

The CDR3 protein is CASSFFTVAQETQYF. The CDR3 coding sequence is TGTGCCAGCAGCTTTTTCACAGTCGCACAAGAGACCCAGTACTTC. The chain joins TRBV5-4 to TRBJ2-5, with D uncertain. The CDR3 covers 15 residues. Germline loops: CDR1 SGHNT, CDR2 YYREEE (reference sequence). The V and J ends lost 2 bases and 2 bases respectively, with 13 bases between them.

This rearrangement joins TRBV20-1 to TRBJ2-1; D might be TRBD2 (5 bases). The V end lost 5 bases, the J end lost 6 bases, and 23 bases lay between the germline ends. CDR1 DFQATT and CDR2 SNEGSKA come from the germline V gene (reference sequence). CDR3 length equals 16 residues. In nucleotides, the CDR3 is TGCAGTGCTGCCTCGGGGTCACCGAGACTTATCAATGAGCAGTTCTTC. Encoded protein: CSAASGSPRLINEQFF.

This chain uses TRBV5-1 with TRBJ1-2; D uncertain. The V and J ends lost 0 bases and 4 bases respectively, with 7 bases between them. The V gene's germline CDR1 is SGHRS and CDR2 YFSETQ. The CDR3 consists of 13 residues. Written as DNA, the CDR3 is TGCGCCAGCAGCTTGGAGGGCAGCTATGGCTACACCTTC. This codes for CASSLEGSYGYTF.

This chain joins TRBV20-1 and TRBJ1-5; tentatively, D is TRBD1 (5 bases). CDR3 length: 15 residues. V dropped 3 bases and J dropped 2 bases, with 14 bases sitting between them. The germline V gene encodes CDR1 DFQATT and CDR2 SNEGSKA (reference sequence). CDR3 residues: CSASKGIMGNQPQHF. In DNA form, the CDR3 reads TGCAGTGCTAGTAAGGGGATCATGGGCAATCAGCCCCAGCATTTT.

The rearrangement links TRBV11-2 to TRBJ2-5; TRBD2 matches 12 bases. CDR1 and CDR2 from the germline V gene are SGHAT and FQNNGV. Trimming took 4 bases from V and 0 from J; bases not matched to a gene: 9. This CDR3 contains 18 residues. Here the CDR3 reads CASSSGLAGITYQETQYF. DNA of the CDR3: TGTGCCAGCAGCTCCGGACTAGCGGGGATAACATACCAAGAGACCCAGTACTTC.

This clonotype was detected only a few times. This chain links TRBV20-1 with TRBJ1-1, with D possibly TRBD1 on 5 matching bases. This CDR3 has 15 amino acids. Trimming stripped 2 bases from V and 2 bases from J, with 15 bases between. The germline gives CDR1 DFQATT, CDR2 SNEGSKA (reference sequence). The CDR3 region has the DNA TGCAGTGCTAGACAGTCCGGGGGAATAAACACTGAAGCTTTCTTT. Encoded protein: CSARQSGGINTEAFF.

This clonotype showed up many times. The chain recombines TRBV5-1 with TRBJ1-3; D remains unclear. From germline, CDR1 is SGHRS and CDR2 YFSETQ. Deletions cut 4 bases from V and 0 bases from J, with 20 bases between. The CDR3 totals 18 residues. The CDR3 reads CASSPRVAGGISGNTIYF. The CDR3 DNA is TGCGCCAGCAGCCCCCGGGTTGCAGGTGGAATCTCTGGAAACACCATATATTTT.

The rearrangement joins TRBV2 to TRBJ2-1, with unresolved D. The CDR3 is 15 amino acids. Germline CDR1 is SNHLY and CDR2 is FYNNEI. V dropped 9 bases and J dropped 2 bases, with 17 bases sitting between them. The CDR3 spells CASDPVEFPYNEQFF. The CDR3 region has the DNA TGTGCCAGTGACCCGGTGGAGTTCCCCTACAATGAGCAGTTCTTC.

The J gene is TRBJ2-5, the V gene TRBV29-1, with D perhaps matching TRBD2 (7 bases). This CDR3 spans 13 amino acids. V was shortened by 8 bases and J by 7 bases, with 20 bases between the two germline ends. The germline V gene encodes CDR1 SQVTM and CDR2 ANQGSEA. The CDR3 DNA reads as TGCAGCCCTGGGGGAGGGGGGATATTGACCCAGTACTTC. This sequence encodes CSPGGGGILTQYF.

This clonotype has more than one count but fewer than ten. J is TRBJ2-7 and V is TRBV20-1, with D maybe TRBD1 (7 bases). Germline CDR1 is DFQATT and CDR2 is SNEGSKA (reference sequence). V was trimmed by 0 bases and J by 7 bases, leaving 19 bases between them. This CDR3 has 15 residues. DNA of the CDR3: TGCAGTGCTAGAGATGGGACAGACACTGCGGGAGAGCAGTACTTC. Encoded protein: CSARDGTDTAGEQYF.

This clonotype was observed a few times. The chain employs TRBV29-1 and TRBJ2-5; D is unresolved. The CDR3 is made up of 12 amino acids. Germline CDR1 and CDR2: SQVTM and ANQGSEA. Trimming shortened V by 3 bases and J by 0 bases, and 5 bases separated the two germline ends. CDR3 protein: CSVDRYQETQYF. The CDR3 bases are TGCAGCGTTGACAGGTACCAAGAGACCCAGTACTTC.

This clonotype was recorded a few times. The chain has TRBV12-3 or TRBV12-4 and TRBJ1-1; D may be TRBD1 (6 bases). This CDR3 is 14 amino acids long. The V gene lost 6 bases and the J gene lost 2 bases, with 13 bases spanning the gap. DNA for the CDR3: TGTGCCAGCAGCTTGGGGGGGCCAAACACTGAAGCTTTCTTT. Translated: CASSLGGPNTEAFF.

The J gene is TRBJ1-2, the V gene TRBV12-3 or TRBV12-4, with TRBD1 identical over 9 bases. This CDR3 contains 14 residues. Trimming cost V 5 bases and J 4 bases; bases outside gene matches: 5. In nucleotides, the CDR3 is TGTGCCAGCAGTAGGGACAGGGCGAGCTATGGCTACACCTTC. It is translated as CASSRDRASYGYTF.

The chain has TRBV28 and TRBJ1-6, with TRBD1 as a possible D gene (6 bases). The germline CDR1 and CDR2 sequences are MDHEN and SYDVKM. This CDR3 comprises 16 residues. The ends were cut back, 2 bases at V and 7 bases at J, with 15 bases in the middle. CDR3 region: CASSLLQGLGNSPLHF. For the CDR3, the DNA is TGTGCCAGCAGTTTACTACAGGGACTGGGAAATTCACCCCTCCACTTT.

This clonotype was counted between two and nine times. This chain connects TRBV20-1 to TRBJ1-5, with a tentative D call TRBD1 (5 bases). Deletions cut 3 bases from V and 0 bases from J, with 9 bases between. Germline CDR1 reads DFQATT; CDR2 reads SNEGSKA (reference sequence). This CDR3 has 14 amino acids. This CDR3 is CSARPTVSNQPQHF. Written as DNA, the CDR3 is TGCAGTGCTAGGCCGACAGTTAGCAATCAGCCCCAGCATTTT.

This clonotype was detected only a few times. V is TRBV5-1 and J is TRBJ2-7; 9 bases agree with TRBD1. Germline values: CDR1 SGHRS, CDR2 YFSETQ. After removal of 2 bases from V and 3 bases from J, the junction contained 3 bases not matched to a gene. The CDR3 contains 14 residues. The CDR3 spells CASSFDRGFYEQYF. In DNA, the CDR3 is TGCGCCAGCAGCTTTGACAGGGGGTTCTACGAGCAGTACTTC.

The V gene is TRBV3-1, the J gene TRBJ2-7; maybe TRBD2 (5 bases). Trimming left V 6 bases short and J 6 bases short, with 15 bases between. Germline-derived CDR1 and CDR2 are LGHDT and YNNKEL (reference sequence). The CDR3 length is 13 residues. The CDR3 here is CASSPPEGTEQYF. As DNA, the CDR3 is TGTGCCAGCAGTCCCCCAGAGGGTACCGAGCAGTACTTC.

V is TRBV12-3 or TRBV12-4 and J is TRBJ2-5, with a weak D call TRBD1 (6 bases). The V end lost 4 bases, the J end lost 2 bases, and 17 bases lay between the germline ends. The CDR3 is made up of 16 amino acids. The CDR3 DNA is TGTGCCAGCAGTTCAAACGAGGGACAAATACAAGAGACCCAGTACTTC. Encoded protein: CASSSNEGQIQETQYF.